These T cell receptor beta chains were read from a single sample in a study of blood T cell repertoires in COVID-19. Measured with immunoSEQ multiplex PCR; TCRdb has only the in-frame clones, and not every one. The sample consists of roughly 110,000 clones, about 85% of them appearing once. The sequenced material came from peripheral blood. The origin of the receptors is a human donor in a cohort sampled during active COVID-19. The CDR3 runs from the conserved cysteine through the conserved F or W. The D gene is left open where the match is weak. Part of the rows lack a size; the others show once, few, many or a class for expanded clones.

cdr3_aa: CASSPLPFETDTQYF; cdr3_nt: TGTGCCAGCTCACCTCTACCATTCGAAACAGATACGCAGTATTTT; clone_size: NA; j_call: TRBJ2-3; v_call: TRBV18; d_call: NA
cdr3_aa: CASSIMGTGTDTQYF; cdr3_nt: TGTGCCAGCAGCATTATGGGGACAGGTACAGATACGCAGTATTTT; clone_size: NA; j_call: TRBJ2-3; v_call: TRBV7-9; d_call: TRBD1
cdr3_aa: CASSQDEAQPQHF; cdr3_nt: TGTGCCAGCAGCCAAGATGAGGCCCAGCCCCAGCATTTT; clone_size: NA; j_call: TRBJ1-5; v_call: TRBV4-2; d_call: NA
cdr3_aa: CASSIGDRERQYF; cdr3_nt: TGTGCCAGTAGTATCGGGGACAGGGAGAGGCAGTATTTT; clone_size: NA; j_call: TRBJ2-3; v_call: TRBV19; d_call: TRBD1
cdr3_aa: CASWRGQGAPNQPQHF; cdr3_nt: TGTGCCAGTTGGAGGGGACAGGGGGCTCCCAATCAGCCCCAGCATTTT; clone_size: NA; j_call: TRBJ1-5; v_call: TRBV19; d_call: TRBD1
cdr3_aa: CATPQPGDKSLHF; cdr3_nt: TGTGCCACCCCCCAACCAGGGGATAAGTCCCTCCACTTT; clone_size: NA; j_call: TRBJ1-6; v_call: TRBV24-1; d_call: NA
cdr3_aa: CASSPAVTEAYEQYF; cdr3_nt: TGTGCCAGCAGTCCAGCTGTGACTGAAGCCTACGAGCAGTACTTC; clone_size: NA; j_call: TRBJ2-7; v_call: TRBV27; d_call: NA
cdr3_aa: CASSLDGRQEVGYTF; cdr3_nt: TGCGCCAGCAGCTTGGACGGCAGACAGGAGGTTGGCTACACCTTC; clone_size: NA; j_call: TRBJ1-2; v_call: TRBV5-1; d_call: NA
cdr3_aa: CASSLIGGASYGYTF; cdr3_nt: TGTGCCAGCAGCTTGATTGGAGGCGCGTCTTATGGCTACACCTTC; clone_size: NA; j_call: TRBJ1-2; v_call: TRBV5-4; d_call: NA
cdr3_aa: CASSYSGEGYGYTF; cdr3_nt: TGTGCCAGCAGTTACTCGGGAGAGGGCTATGGCTACACCTTC; clone_size: once; j_call: TRBJ1-2; v_call: TRBV6-6; d_call: NA
cdr3_aa: CASSPGRENQPQHF; cdr3_nt: TGCGCCAGCAGCCCCGGACGGGAGAATCAGCCCCAGCATTTT; clone_size: NA; j_call: TRBJ1-5; v_call: TRBV5-1; d_call: NA
cdr3_aa: CASGGTDRQETQYF; cdr3_nt: TGTGCCAGCGGGGGGACCGACAGACAAGAGACCCAGTACTTC; clone_size: NA; j_call: TRBJ2-5; v_call: TRBV2; d_call: NA
cdr3_aa: CASSQDLGLTSREQFF; cdr3_nt: TGCGCCAGCAGCCAAGATTTGGGACTAACTTCTAGGGAGCAGTTCTTC; clone_size: NA; j_call: TRBJ2-1; v_call: TRBV4-3; d_call: TRBD2
cdr3_aa: CASSLVRGNYNEQFF; cdr3_nt: TGTGCCAGCAGCTTGGTCAGGGGTAACTACAATGAGCAGTTCTTC; clone_size: NA; j_call: TRBJ2-1; v_call: TRBV5-5; d_call: NA
cdr3_aa: CASSYLAGGVDTQYF; cdr3_nt: TGTGCCAGCAGTTACCTAGCGGGGGGGGTAGATACGCAGTATTTT; clone_size: NA; j_call: TRBJ2-3; v_call: TRBV7-9; d_call: TRBD2
cdr3_aa: CASFTGWNTEAFF; cdr3_nt: TGTGCCAGTTTTACAGGGTGGAACACTGAAGCTTTCTTT; clone_size: once; j_call: TRBJ1-1; v_call: TRBV6-5; d_call: NA
cdr3_aa: CSVCRAANTGELFF; cdr3_nt: TGCAGCGTTTGCAGGGCGGCGAACACCGGGGAGCTGTTTTTT; clone_size: NA; j_call: TRBJ2-2; v_call: TRBV29-1; d_call: NA
cdr3_aa: CASSSQGRNQPQHF; cdr3_nt: TGTGCCAGCAGTTCACAGGGACGCAATCAGCCCCAGCATTTT; clone_size: NA; j_call: TRBJ1-5; v_call: TRBV6-2/TRBV6-3; d_call: NA
cdr3_aa: CASSLGGGNQPQHF; cdr3_nt: TGCGCCAGCAGCTTGGGAGGCGGGAATCAGCCCCAGCATTTT; clone_size: NA; j_call: TRBJ1-5; v_call: TRBV5-1; d_call: NA
cdr3_aa: CASSPDRVGNTIYF; cdr3_nt: TGTGCCAGCTCACCAGACAGGGTTGGAAACACCATATATTTT; clone_size: NA; j_call: TRBJ1-3; v_call: TRBV18; d_call: TRBD1
cdr3_aa: CASRRQGSTEAFF; cdr3_nt: TGTGCCAGCAGAAGACAGGGGAGCACTGAAGCTTTCTTT; clone_size: NA; j_call: TRBJ1-1; v_call: TRBV6-5; d_call: TRBD1
cdr3_aa: CASSWGPGGVGTGELFF; cdr3_nt: TGTGCCAGTAGTTGGGGCCCAGGGGGCGTCGGCACCGGGGAGCTGTTTTTT; clone_size: NA; j_call: TRBJ2-2; v_call: TRBV19; d_call: TRBD1
cdr3_aa: CATMDSGTYGYTF; cdr3_nt: TGTGCCACCATGGATTCGGGTACCTATGGCTACACCTTC; clone_size: NA; j_call: TRBJ1-2; v_call: TRBV28; d_call: NA
cdr3_aa: CASRRASGGGLAKNIQYF; cdr3_nt: TGTGCCAGCAGAAGGGCTAGCGGGGGGGGACTAGCCAAAAACATTCAGTACTTC; clone_size: NA; j_call: TRBJ2-4; v_call: TRBV21-1; d_call: NA
cdr3_aa: CASSITGANVLTF; cdr3_nt: TGTGCCAGCAGTATAACTGGGGCCAACGTCCTGACTTTC; clone_size: NA; j_call: TRBJ2-6; v_call: TRBV11-3; d_call: NA
cdr3_aa: CASTNQDSTDTQYF; cdr3_nt: TGTGCCAGCACCAACCAGGATAGCACAGATACGCAGTATTTT; clone_size: NA; j_call: TRBJ2-3; v_call: TRBV5-4; d_call: NA
cdr3_aa: CASTRNGPSYGYTF; cdr3_nt: TGTGCCAGCACCCGAAATGGGCCCAGTTATGGCTACACCTTC; clone_size: NA; j_call: TRBJ1-2; v_call: TRBV5-4; d_call: NA
cdr3_aa: CASSNSGGAGDTQYF; cdr3_nt: TGCGCCAGCAGCAATAGCGGGGGGGCTGGAGATACGCAGTATTTT; clone_size: NA; j_call: TRBJ2-3; v_call: TRBV5-1; d_call: TRBD2
cdr3_aa: CASRPGLAGQSYEQYF; cdr3_nt: TGTGCCAGCAGGCCCGGACTAGCGGGCCAATCCTACGAGCAGTACTTC; clone_size: few; j_call: TRBJ2-7; v_call: TRBV28; d_call: TRBD2
cdr3_aa: CATSSRDRVGSEQFF; cdr3_nt: TGTGCCACCAGTAGTCGGGACAGGGTGGGTAGTGAGCAGTTCTTC; clone_size: NA; j_call: TRBJ2-1; v_call: TRBV24-1; d_call: TRBD1
cdr3_aa: CASRADSEKLFF; cdr3_nt: TGTGCCAGCAGGGCAGACAGTGAAAAACTGTTTTTT; clone_size: NA; j_call: TRBJ1-4; v_call: TRBV6-5; d_call: NA
cdr3_aa: CAWSDGTGFNQPQHF; cdr3_nt: TGTGCCTGGAGTGATGGGACAGGGTTTAATCAGCCCCAGCATTTT; clone_size: NA; j_call: TRBJ1-5; v_call: TRBV30; d_call: TRBD1
cdr3_aa: CASTLGGLAKNIQYF; cdr3_nt: TGTGCCAGTACCCTGGGGGGTCTAGCCAAAAACATTCAGTACTTC; clone_size: many; j_call: TRBJ2-4; v_call: TRBV19; d_call: NA
cdr3_aa: CATSDFSANYGYTF; cdr3_nt: TGTGCCACCAGTGATTTCTCAGCGAACTATGGCTACACCTTC; clone_size: NA; j_call: TRBJ1-2; v_call: TRBV24-1; d_call: NA
cdr3_aa: CSVEDRQESYEQYF; cdr3_nt: TGCAGCGTTGAAGATAGGCAGGAAAGCTACGAGCAGTACTTC; clone_size: NA; j_call: TRBJ2-7; v_call: TRBV29-1; d_call: NA
cdr3_aa: CAITPTPYEQYF; cdr3_nt: TGTGCCATCACGCCGACACCATACGAGCAGTACTTC; clone_size: NA; j_call: TRBJ2-7; v_call: TRBV6-5; d_call: NA
cdr3_aa: CASSETASTGYGYTF; cdr3_nt: TGCGCCAGCAGCGAGACAGCATCGACAGGCTATGGCTACACCTTC; clone_size: few; j_call: TRBJ1-2; v_call: TRBV5-1; d_call: NA
cdr3_aa: CASSTGGGEQYF; cdr3_nt: TGTGCCAGCAGCACCGGGGGGGGCGAGCAGTACTTC; clone_size: NA; j_call: TRBJ2-7; v_call: TRBV6-5; d_call: TRBD2
cdr3_aa: CASSQELSTNEKLFF; cdr3_nt: TGTGCCAGCAGCCAAGAATTAAGCACTAATGAAAAACTGTTTTTT; clone_size: NA; j_call: TRBJ1-4; v_call: TRBV4-2; d_call: NA
cdr3_aa: CATSREHRVNGELFF; cdr3_nt: TGTGCCACCAGCAGAGAGCACAGGGTTAACGGGGAGCTGTTTTTT; clone_size: NA; j_call: TRBJ2-2; v_call: TRBV15; d_call: NA
cdr3_aa: CAIKAGTHTGELFF; cdr3_nt: TGTGCCATCAAGGCCGGGACACACACCGGGGAGCTGTTTTTT; clone_size: NA; j_call: TRBJ2-2; v_call: TRBV10-3; d_call: NA
cdr3_aa: CASSLTTRDSSYNSPLHF; cdr3_nt: TGCGCCAGCAGCTTGACGACCCGAGACAGCTCCTATAATTCACCCCTCCACTTT; clone_size: NA; j_call: TRBJ1-6; v_call: TRBV5-1; d_call: NA
cdr3_aa: CASSSTGGLVEQFF; cdr3_nt: TGTGCCAGCAGTTCGACAGGGGGCTTAGTTGAGCAGTTCTTC; clone_size: NA; j_call: TRBJ2-1; v_call: TRBV27; d_call: TRBD1
cdr3_aa: CASSYKSGGNNEQFF; cdr3_nt: TGTGCCAGCAGTTACAAGTCTGGCGGCAACAATGAGCAGTTCTTC; clone_size: NA; j_call: TRBJ2-1; v_call: TRBV6-6; d_call: NA
cdr3_aa: CATSDGIRAYEQYF; cdr3_nt: TGTGCCACCAGTGATGGCATCAGGGCCTACGAGCAGTACTTC; clone_size: NA; j_call: TRBJ2-7; v_call: TRBV24-1; d_call: NA
cdr3_aa: CASSSDIPDNNQPQHF; cdr3_nt: TGTGCCAGCAGCTCGGACATTCCGGATAACAATCAGCCCCAGCATTTT; clone_size: few; j_call: TRBJ1-5; v_call: TRBV7-6; d_call: NA
cdr3_aa: CASSHTYEQYF; cdr3_nt: TGTGCCAGCAGCCACACCTACGAGCAGTACTTC; clone_size: NA; j_call: TRBJ2-7; v_call: TRBV6-2/TRBV6-3; d_call: NA
cdr3_aa: CASSQERQGVTYEQYF; cdr3_nt: TGTGCCAGCAGCCAAGAGAGACAGGGGGTTACCTACGAGCAGTACTTC; clone_size: NA; j_call: TRBJ2-7; v_call: TRBV3-1/TRBV3-2; d_call: TRBD1
cdr3_aa: CASSILTSGGTYEQYF; cdr3_nt: TGTGCCAGTAGTATCCTGACTAGCGGGGGAACCTACGAGCAGTACTTC; clone_size: NA; j_call: TRBJ2-7; v_call: TRBV19; d_call: TRBD2
cdr3_aa: CASSQGSSPQETQYF; cdr3_nt: TGCGCCAGCAGCCAAGGGTCGAGCCCCCAAGAGACCCAGTACTTC; clone_size: NA; j_call: TRBJ2-5; v_call: TRBV4-1; d_call: NA
cdr3_aa: CASSATGGSGNTIYF; cdr3_nt: TGTGCCAGCAGCGCAACCGGGGGGTCGGGAAACACCATATATTTT; clone_size: NA; j_call: TRBJ1-3; v_call: TRBV5-4; d_call: NA
cdr3_aa: CASSLAQGGEQFF; cdr3_nt: TGCGCCAGCAGCTTGGCTCAGGGAGGGGAGCAGTTCTTC; clone_size: NA; j_call: TRBJ2-1; v_call: TRBV5-1; d_call: TRBD2
cdr3_aa: CASKLTGDYGYTF; cdr3_nt: TGTGCCAGCAAGTTGACAGGGGACTATGGCTACACCTTC; clone_size: few; j_call: TRBJ1-2; v_call: TRBV6-5; d_call: TRBD1
cdr3_aa: CASRAGTGEGYTF; cdr3_nt: TGTGCCAGCAGGGCCGGGACAGGAGAAGGCTACACCTTC; clone_size: NA; j_call: TRBJ1-2; v_call: TRBV6-4; d_call: TRBD1
cdr3_aa: CATSRDLGGTSPFF; cdr3_nt: TGTGCCACCAGCAGAGATCTTGGGGGGACTAGCCCGTTCTTC; clone_size: NA; j_call: TRBJ2-1; v_call: TRBV15; d_call: TRBD2
cdr3_aa: CASSYGRGGDYGYTF; cdr3_nt: TGTGCCAGCAGTTACGGAAGGGGCGGCGACTATGGCTACACCTTC; clone_size: once; j_call: TRBJ1-2; v_call: TRBV6-6; d_call: NA